Reported below is one T cell receptor (beta chain). This entry comes from a study of CD8 T cells in Susac syndrome. Study summary: When their blood was taken, the Susac syndrome patients had either not yet had any therapy, were taking corticosteroids, or were taking intravenous immunoglobulin alone.

Sequencing of TCR beta was performed on blood CD8+ and CD4+ T cells. Patients with Susac syndrome fulfilled recently defined diagnostic criteria for definite or probable disease. The CD8+ and CD4+ T cells were isolated magnetically using a negative isolation approach, whereas the TEMRA cells were enriched by FACS. Trimming pared 2 bases from V and 3 bases from J, leaving 9 bases between. In germline, CDR1 is SGHRS, CDR2 YFSETQ. The CDR3 is made up of 13 amino acids. An amount of RNA that ranged from roughly 0.5 to 1 ug was reverse transcribed with random hexamers. TCRdb processed the immunoSEQ multiplex PCR reads anew with MiXCR; each CDR3 protein has one entry. The sample carries roughly 140,000 distinct CDR3 sequences, 85% to 95% recorded once.

The sequence came from a human donor with Susac syndrome. Sample: CD4+ T cells from PBMCs. This rearrangement joins TRBV5-1 to TRBJ2-7; no reliable D call. The CDR3 here is CASSFDGYYEQYF. DNA for the CDR3: TGCGCCAGCAGCTTCGACGGATACTACGAGCAGTACTTC.